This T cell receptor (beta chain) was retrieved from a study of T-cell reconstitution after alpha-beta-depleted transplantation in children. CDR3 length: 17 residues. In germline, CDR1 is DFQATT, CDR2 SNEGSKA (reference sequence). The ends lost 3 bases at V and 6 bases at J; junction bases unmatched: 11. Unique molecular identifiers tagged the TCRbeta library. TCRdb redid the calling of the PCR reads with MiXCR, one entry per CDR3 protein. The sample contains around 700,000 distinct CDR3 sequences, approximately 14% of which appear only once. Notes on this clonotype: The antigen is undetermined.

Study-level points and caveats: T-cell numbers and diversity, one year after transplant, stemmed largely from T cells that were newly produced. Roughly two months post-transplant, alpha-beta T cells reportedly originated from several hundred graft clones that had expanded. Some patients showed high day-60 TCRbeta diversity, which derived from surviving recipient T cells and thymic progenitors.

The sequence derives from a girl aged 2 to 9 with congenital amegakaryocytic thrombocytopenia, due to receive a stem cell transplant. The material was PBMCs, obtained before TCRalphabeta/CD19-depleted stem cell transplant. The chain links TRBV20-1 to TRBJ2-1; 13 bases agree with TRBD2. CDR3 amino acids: CSARIGGTSGRVNEQFF. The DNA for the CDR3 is TGCAGTGCTAGGATTGGGGGAACTAGCGGGAGGGTCAATGAGCAGTTCTTC.